This T cell receptor beta chain was recovered during a study of T cell responses to AZD1222 COVID-19 vaccine (dated by TCRdb to the early 2020s). The study in broad terms: AZD1222 recipients given second doses at about 4 weeks or at about 12 weeks were pooled, since spike-specific TCR depth and breadth were not found to differ between the two schedules. Trial participants were enrolled into age subgroups of 18-55, 56-69 and 70-plus years, which contained about 150, 27 and 61 TCR-sequenced participants, respectively. TCR sequencing covered about 230 trial participants: 200 to 220 given two doses of AZD1222 and 26 given two doses of MenACWY control vaccine. Beyond this particular receptor, the publication reports: Because no samples from the day 14 peak response were available, repertoires could be characterized only after the peak T cell response. Only five to seven AZD1222 recipients were SARS-CoV-2 seropositive at baseline, limiting conclusions about previously exposed vaccinees. The whole spike protein was spanned by vaccine-associated CD4 TCRs, and dominant responses were seen in regions 160-218 and 743-854. In the small 56-69-year group, the increase in depth fell short of significance, most likely because of low power. Participants were mostly white British and included more females than males, and it was suggested by the authors that clonal diversity may have been underestimated. Nearly half of unique spike-specific TCRs reportedly recognized epitopes outside regions mutated in the B.1.351 and B.1.1.7 variants. After two AZD1222 doses, spike-specific TCR breadth and depth were significantly higher than at day 0 and than in MenACWY recipients.

The label giving this sample's time point can be read as: baseline before first vaccination. Vaccinee samples came from UK trials COV001 and COV002, including a single-blind randomized controlled phase 2/3 trial of AZD1222 (ChAdOx1 nCoV-19) in healthy adults. Trial participant PBMC samples were collected at day 0 and day 28 after the second dose for TCRbeta chain sequencing. The CDR3 regions of human TCRbeta chains were analyzed by immunosequencing. As for the original processing: TCRs in the repertoires were matched against a reference library of SARS-CoV-2-specific TCRs that had been generated with the MIRA antigen-specificity platform. Breadth was defined as the fraction of unique TCRs that were SARS-CoV-2-associated, and depth was defined as the fraction of total T cells that were SARS-CoV-2-associated. Each spike-specific TCR was assigned to its reactive spike region and to a CD4 or CD8 class using the MIRA data. Log10-transformed breadth and depth values were compared by one-way ANOVA with Sidak's multiple comparisons tests. TCRdb mirrors the immuneACCESS table, restricted to in-frame sequences. Some clones are absent from its copies; in checked studies, under half trace to an unresolved V gene, and the reason for the others is unknown. V, J and clone size derive from that table, while D and trimming were established from the DNA sequence. The sample table holds 100,000 to 150,000 clones, of which 65% to 90% were seen once. Of the sample, 20% to 25% is held by the ten largest clones.

The germline V and J ends show losses of 10 bases and 0 bases respectively, and no gene match explains 7 bases of the junction. CDR1 SEHNR and CDR2 FQNEAQ were looked up in the germline V gene (reference sequence). The CDR3, from cysteine to phenylalanine, totals 15 residues. Just the 45-base CDR3 DNA is kept, in frame starting at base 1. This clone was observed a few times. The antigen it recognizes is unknown. The input lacks base qualities; no much larger clone sits a single base away. Sequencing used peripheral blood, obtained on day 0 of AZD1222 vaccination. The chain employs TRBV7-9 and TRBJ1-4; 8 middle bases align to TRBD1. The TCR originated in an adult in good health. At the DNA level, the sequence is TGTGCCACCTCAGACAGGGGAGCAACTAATGAAAAACTGTTTTTT. This translates into CATSDRGATNEKLFF.